The rows below give T cell receptor beta chains drawn from one sample of a study of T cells after posttransplantation cyclophosphamide. Only in-frame clones appear in the TCRdb table, and some are missing; sequencing was by immunoSEQ multiplex PCR. Observed in the sample are some 50,000 clones, none of them singletons. The specimen was PBMCs. These receptors all stem from a middle-aged man in good health, CMV-negative, and a related stem cell transplant donor. Both conserved end residues are part of each CDR3. A D gene is named only where the DNA matches it firmly. Some rows mark clone size as missing; the rest say once, few, many or name a class of expanded clone.

j_gene	d_gene	abundance	v_gene	CDR3nt	CDR3aa
TRBJ2-2	NA	many	TRBV4-2	TGTGCCAGCAGCCAAGCCGCCGGGGAGCTGTTTTTT	CASSQAAGELFF
TRBJ2-4	NA	many	TRBV11-2	TGTGCCAGCAGCTCAATACAGGGAAAAGGAAACATTCAGTACTTC	CASSSIQGKGNIQYF
TRBJ1-4	NA	many	TRBV4-3	TGCGCCAGCAGCCAAGGCGGGGCGGATGATGAAAAACTGTTTTTT	CASSQGGADDEKLFF
TRBJ2-7	TRBD1	many	TRBV10-3	TGTGCCACCCAAACCGGGACAGGGCACTACGAGCAGTACTTC	CATQTGTGHYEQYF
TRBJ1-6	NA	few	TRBV7-2	TGTGCCAGCAGCTTAGCGCCCGGGAATTCACCCCTCCACTTT	CASSLAPGNSPLHF
TRBJ1-4	TRBD1	many	TRBV7-6	TGTGCCAGCAGCTTATCCGGGACAGGGGACTTTAATGAAAAACTGTTTTTT	CASSLSGTGDFNEKLFF
TRBJ1-1	NA	many	TRBV28	TGTGCCAGCAGTAGCCCCCTCAGCGAAACTTTCTTT	CASSSPLSETFF
TRBJ2-5	NA	many	TRBV9	TGTGCCAGCAGCGTAAGGCCCACCTTCTCAGGGTTAAGCCAAGAGACCCAGTACTTC	CASSVRPTFSGLSQETQYF
TRBJ2-5	TRBD1	many	TRBV19	TGTGCCAGTAGTCCGCGACCGGGACAGGGGAAAGGAGAGGCCCAGTACTTC	CASSPRPGQGKGEAQYF
TRBJ2-1	TRBD2	many	TRBV27	TGTGCCAGCAGTCCTTTAGCGGGAGTTATCGATGAGCAGTTCTTC	CASSPLAGVIDEQFF
TRBJ1-2	NA	many	TRBV19	TGTGCCAGTACTAAGGCTGGACAGTACTATGGCTACACCTTC	CASTKAGQYYGYTF
TRBJ2-5	NA	many	TRBV5-4	TGTGCCAGCAGCTTAGAGTCTACCAGGGAGACCCAGTACTTC	CASSLESTRETQYF
TRBJ1-6	NA	NA	TRBV27	TGTGCCAGCAGGGGCCAGTTAAATTCACCCCTCCACTTT	CASRGQLNSPLHF
TRBJ2-2	TRBD2	many	TRBV27	TGTGCCAGCAGTTTAGGCGGGAGCGTTTGGACCGGGGAGCTGTTTTTT	CASSLGGSVWTGELFF
TRBJ1-2	NA	many	TRBV30	TGTGCCTCCCCGGGAGGCGGCTACACCTTC	CASPGGGYTF
TRBJ2-3	NA	many	TRBV27	TGTGCCAGCAGGGGGAGCGGCACAGATACGCAGTATTTT	CASRGSGTDTQYF
TRBJ1-3	NA	many	TRBV6-1	TGTGCCAGCAGGCGGTCTGCAGCTGGAAACACCATATATTTT	CASRRSAAGNTIYF
TRBJ2-1	NA	many	TRBV14	TGTGCCAGCAGCCAAGATGCAGGACTACTCAACAATGAGCAGTTCTTC	CASSQDAGLLNNEQFF
TRBJ1-1	NA	many	TRBV6-1	TGTGCCAGCCGACAAACAGCTAACACTGAAGCTTTCTTT	CASRQTANTEAFF
TRBJ2-7	NA	many	TRBV5-1	TGCGCCAGCAGCCCTGACAGGACGGACGAGCAGTACTTC	CASSPDRTDEQYF
TRBJ1-1	NA	many	TRBV19	TGTGCCAGTAGTAGGCAGGGCCAGAACACTGAAGCTTTCTTT	CASSRQGQNTEAFF
TRBJ2-3	NA	many	TRBV5-6	TGTGCCAGCAGCTTGTCAGCGTTTAGCACAGATACGCAGTATTTT	CASSLSAFSTDTQYF
TRBJ2-1	TRBD1	many	TRBV30	TGTGCCTGGAGCAGGGACAGGGCGGACAATGAGCAGTTCTTC	CAWSRDRADNEQFF
TRBJ2-2	NA	many	TRBV15	TGTGCCACCAGCAGAGTGTGGCACAACACCGGGGAGCTGTTTTTT	CATSRVWHNTGELFF
TRBJ2-4	NA	many	TRBV6-1	TGTGCCAGCAGTGTCAGGACAGCATCTCAGTACTTC	CASSVRTASQYF
TRBJ1-1	NA	many	TRBV6-5	TGTGCCAGCAGATTACAGGGACCGAACACTGAAGCTTTCTTT	CASRLQGPNTEAFF
TRBJ1-1	TRBD1	many	TRBV9	TGTGCCAGCAGCTCACGACAGGGGGCGAGAACTGAAGCTTTCTTT	CASSSRQGARTEAFF
TRBJ2-7	TRBD1	many	TRBV4-3	TGCGCCAGCAGCCAAGGGACAGGGGGTATCGGGAGCTCCTACGAGCAGTACTTC	CASSQGTGGIGSSYEQYF
TRBJ1-5	NA	many	TRBV30	TGTGCCTGGAGTCTAGGGAGGGTAGGGCAGCCCCAGCATTTT	CAWSLGRVGQPQHF
TRBJ2-3	NA	many	TRBV29-1	TGCAGTAGCGGAGCGCGTTTTGGCACAGATACGCAGTATTTT	CSSGARFGTDTQYF
TRBJ2-1	TRBD2	many	TRBV7-3	TGTGCCAGCAGCTTAAACGGCGGGAGGGCCTCGGATGAGCAGTTCTTC	CASSLNGGRASDEQFF
TRBJ1-4	NA	many	TRBV4-3	TGCGCCAGCAGCCCTTCTCGGGGGGCAACTAATGAAAAACTGTTTTTT	CASSPSRGATNEKLFF
TRBJ1-1	NA	NA	TRBV6-5	TGTGCCAGCACAATAGATCTCACTGAAGCTTTCTTT	CASTIDLTEAFF
TRBJ2-3	NA	many	TRBV12-1	TGTGCCAGCAGCTACGGGGATAGCACAGATACGCAGTATTTT	CASSYGDSTDTQYF
TRBJ1-1	NA	many	TRBV27	TGTGCCAGCAGTCGGTCGTTGAACACTGAAGCTTTCTTT	CASSRSLNTEAFF
TRBJ1-4	NA	many	TRBV7-9	TGTGCCAGCAGCCCACAGGGAACGAATGAAAAACTGTTTTTT	CASSPQGTNEKLFF
TRBJ2-1	TRBD2	many	TRBV11-2	TGTGCCAGCAGCTTAGATTGGACTAGCGGGAGTAATGAGCAGTTCTTC	CASSLDWTSGSNEQFF
TRBJ2-1	TRBD2	many	TRBV10-1	TGCGCCAGCAGTGAAAGCGGTCGGCGGGAGAGTTACAATGAGCAGTTCTTC	CASSESGRRESYNEQFF
TRBJ2-2	TRBD1	many	TRBV11-2	TGTGCCAGCAGCCCGGGCGGACAGGGGGCGGTAACCGGGGAGCTGTTTTTT	CASSPGGQGAVTGELFF
TRBJ2-7	TRBD2	many	TRBV6-1	TGTGCCAGCAGTGAGGGACTAGCGGGACGAGCCTACGAGCAGTACTTC	CASSEGLAGRAYEQYF
TRBJ2-1	NA	many	TRBV30	TGTGCCCAATCCGAGGGGGGGTTTGAGCAGTTCTTC	CAQSEGGFEQFF
TRBJ1-1	NA	many	TRBV6-6	TGTGCCAGCAGTTACCGTCCAGGGTACACTGAAGCTTTCTTT	CASSYRPGYTEAFF
TRBJ1-1	TRBD1	many	TRBV28	TGTGCCAGCAGTCCCGACACAGGGGTGGCTTTCTTT	CASSPDTGVAFF
TRBJ2-1	NA	many	TRBV27	TGTGCCAGCAGTTTATACGGGTCCACCTACAATGAGCAGTTCTTC	CASSLYGSTYNEQFF
TRBJ2-6	NA	many	TRBV7-9	TGTGCCAGCAGCACTACCCTGAGCTCTGGGGCCAACGTCCTGACTTTC	CASSTTLSSGANVLTF
TRBJ2-1	NA	many	TRBV7-9	TGTGCCAGCAACCTCCCCGGGGTAAATGAGCAGTTCTTC	CASNLPGVNEQFF
TRBJ2-1	TRBD2	many	TRBV5-1	TGCGCCAGCAGCTTCCCACTAGCGGGAGACAATGAGCAGTTCTTC	CASSFPLAGDNEQFF
TRBJ2-7	TRBD1	many	TRBV5-5	TGTGCCAGCAGCCCGGACAGGGGCCAACACTACGAGCAGTACTTC	CASSPDRGQHYEQYF
TRBJ1-1	NA	NA	TRBV6-5	TGTGCCAGCAGCCCCACACAGGCCCATGAAGCTTTCTTT	CASSPTQAHEAFF
TRBJ1-5	TRBD1	many	TRBV27	TGTGCCAGCAGTTTATATTGGGACAGACGCAATCAGCCCCAGCATTTT	CASSLYWDRRNQPQHF
TRBJ1-2	TRBD1	many	TRBV6-5	TGTGCCAGCAGTTACTCGAGACAGGGAATAAGTGGCTACACCTTC	CASSYSRQGISGYTF
TRBJ2-7	NA	many	TRBV19	TGTGCCGCAGGGGACATGGACGAGCAGTACTTC	CAAGDMDEQYF
TRBJ1-4	TRBD1	many	TRBV18	TGTGCCAGCTCACTCCTACAGGGGAGTAATGAAAAACTGTTTTTT	CASSLLQGSNEKLFF